This paragraph covers one TCR beta chain sequence. The sample belongs to a study of blood T cell repertoires in COVID-19. Across the study: Sites in the United States, Italy and Spain provided acute and convalescent COVID-19 samples.

Only in-frame clones appear in the TCRdb table, and some are missing; sequencing was by immunoSEQ multiplex PCR. Here the sample spans about 340,000 clones, 65% to 90% being singletons. This TCR was recovered from a woman between 40 and 50 years old with acute COVID-19. The sample comprised PBMCs or T cells enriched from blood (not recorded which).

The chain's CDR3 is CASTRDSNSPLHF. For the CDR3, the DNA is TGTGCCAGCACCCGGGACAGTAATTCACCCCTCCACTTT. V is TRBV6-5 and J is TRBJ1-6, with 7 nucleotides matching TRBD1. The CDR3 is 13 residues long. J lost 6 bases, V lost 7 bases, and 3 bases had no gene match. Germline V CDR1 and CDR2: MNHEY, SVGAGI.